A selection of T cell receptor beta chains follows, all from one sample in a study of T-cell memory formation after mild COVID-19. Using its own MiXCR run on the 5' RACE reads, TCRdb lists one record per CDR3 protein. This table has approximately 150,000 distinct CDR3 sequences, 10% to 15% appearing once. Input material: PBMCs or a T cell subset sorted from them (not recorded which). The receptors stem from a man younger than 35 who had mild COVID-19 (a few samples of this study predate the infection). Cell type and time point are not known. Each CDR3 is given with its conserved first and last residue. Each record gives: CDR3 DNA, CDR3 protein, D gene, clone size, J gene, V gene, CDR3 length. A D gene is named only where the DNA matches it firmly. Clone size appears in some rows only: once, few, many, or a class for an expanded clone.

TGTGCCAGCAGTGAGGCAACTTATGGCTACACCTTC | CASSEATYGYTF | NA | few | TRBJ1-2 | TRBV2 | 12
TGCGCCAGCAGCCATGATACCAACACAGATACGCAGTATTTT | CASSHDTNTDTQYF | NA | few | TRBJ2-3 | TRBV4-3 | 14
TGTGCCAGCAGTTTTAGCGGCCACACAGATACGCAGTATTTT | CASSFSGHTDTQYF | NA | NA | TRBJ2-3 | TRBV7-2 | 14
TGCGCCAGCAGCGGAGGGGGGTCTAATGAAAAACTGTTTTTT | CASSGGGSNEKLFF | NA | few | TRBJ1-4 | TRBV5-1 | 14
TGCGCCAGCAGCCTCGGGACTAGGGGGACCGGGGAGCTGTTTTTT | CASSLGTRGTGELFF | TRBD2 | NA | TRBJ2-2 | TRBV5-1 | 15
TGCGCCAGCAGCCAAGATCCAACGGCGAACACTGAAGCTTTCTTT | CASSQDPTANTEAFF | NA | few | TRBJ1-1 | TRBV4-1 | 15
TGTGCCAGCAGCTCCCAGGGGGGTCAAGAGACCCAGTACTTC | CASSSQGGQETQYF | NA | many | TRBJ2-5 | TRBV7-2 | 14
TGCGCCAGCAGCCGGACAACCACCTACGAGCAGTACTTC | CASSRTTTYEQYF | NA | few | TRBJ2-7 | TRBV5-1 | 13
TGTGCCAGCAGCTTAGGCCCCCTCCGGCGGGACCCGAACACTGAAGCTTTCTTT | CASSLGPLRRDPNTEAFF | NA | few | TRBJ1-1 | TRBV7-9 | 18
TGCGCCAGCAGCCAAGGGAGATTGGACTGGAAATTCTATGGCTACACCTTC | CASSQGRLDWKFYGYTF | NA | few | TRBJ1-2 | TRBV4-1 | 17
TGTGCCAGCAGTGAATTGGGATTTAATGAAAAACTGTTTTTT | CASSELGFNEKLFF | NA | NA | TRBJ1-4 | TRBV2 | 14
TGTGCCAGCAGCTCTACAGGGGCCGGGGACACTGAAGCTTTCTTT | CASSSTGAGDTEAFF | TRBD1 | few | TRBJ1-1 | TRBV7-6 | 15
TGTGCCAGCAGCCCCTCAACAGGGAGGGATGAAAAACTGTTTTTT | CASSPSTGRDEKLFF | NA | NA | TRBJ1-4 | TRBV7-2 | 15
TGCAGTGCTAGTGGGCAGGACTATGGCTACACCTTC | CSASGQDYGYTF | NA | few | TRBJ1-2 | TRBV20-1 | 12
TGCAGTGCTAGAGGTGGGGCCTACGAGCAGTACTTC | CSARGGAYEQYF | NA | NA | TRBJ2-7 | TRBV20-1 | 12
TGTGCCAGCAGCTTAAGCCAGGGCGGAAACATTCAGTACTTC | CASSLSQGGNIQYF | NA | many | TRBJ2-4 | TRBV7-2 | 14
TGTGCCAGCAGCTTAGCCTCCGATTCGACCCAGCATTTT | CASSLASDSTQHF | NA | NA | TRBJ1-5 | TRBV7-2 | 13
TGTGCCAGCAGCTTCAGGCCGACTCAAGAGACCCAGTACTTC | CASSFRPTQETQYF | NA | few | TRBJ2-5 | TRBV5-4 | 14
TGTGCCAGCGGAGGAGGGGCTGGGGCCAACGTCCTGACTTTC | CASGGGAGANVLTF | NA | few | TRBJ2-6 | TRBV6-2/TRBV6-3 | 14
TGCGCCAGCAGCTTGGGAGACTACATCCAAGAGACCCAGTACTTC | CASSLGDYIQETQYF | NA | many | TRBJ2-5 | TRBV5-1 | 15
TGTGCCAGCTCCCACGAAGTCGGCTACACCTTC | CASSHEVGYTF | NA | few | TRBJ1-2 | TRBV18 | 11
TGCGCCAGCAAGGGGGACGGGCCTTTCTTT | CASKGDGPFF | NA | NA | TRBJ1-1 | TRBV5-1 | 10
TGTGCCAGCAGTTCCAGACAGGGGGCGCGGCAAGGCTACACCTTC | CASSSRQGARQGYTF | TRBD1 | NA | TRBJ1-2 | TRBV6-6 | 15
TGTGCCAGCAGTTTGGGCGGAACAAATCAGCCCCAGCATTTT | CASSLGGTNQPQHF | NA | many | TRBJ1-5 | TRBV27 | 14
TGTGCCAGCAGCGCCAGGTTGACTCTCGAAAGGCCAAACATTCAGTACTTC | CASSARLTLERPNIQYF | NA | few | TRBJ2-4 | TRBV21-1 | 17
TGCAGTGCTGCGATGGGACAGGGTGGCACTGAAGCTTTCTTT | CSAAMGQGGTEAFF | TRBD1 | NA | TRBJ1-1 | TRBV20-1 | 14
TGCGCCAGCCGCGTTCCCCTGGCGTACCAAGAGACCCAGTACTTC | CASRVPLAYQETQYF | NA | NA | TRBJ2-5 | TRBV5-1 | 15
TGTGCCAGCAGTTTAGCGGCGACAGCTATGGGAGGCTACACCTTC | CASSLAATAMGGYTF | NA | few | TRBJ1-2 | TRBV12-3/TRBV12-4 | 15
TGTGCCAGCAGCCAAGGGTTCGAGAAAAACATTCAGTACTTC | CASSQGFEKNIQYF | NA | NA | TRBJ2-4 | TRBV3-1 | 14
TGTGCCAGCAGCTTTCGGCAGGCCCTAGATACGCAGTATTTT | CASSFRQALDTQYF | NA | few | TRBJ2-3 | TRBV5-8 | 14
TGCGCCAGCAGCCGAGTTCAGGGTAGCGGGTACAATGAGCAGTTCTTC | CASSRVQGSGYNEQFF | TRBD2 | NA | TRBJ2-1 | TRBV5-1 | 16
TGCAGTGCCCTCGGGGGGAGCCAAGAGACCCAGTACTTC | CSALGGSQETQYF | TRBD2 | NA | TRBJ2-5 | TRBV20-1 | 13
TGTGCCAGCAACTCGGGACAGGGCCCCTATGGCTACACCTTC | CASNSGQGPYGYTF | TRBD1 | NA | TRBJ1-2 | TRBV9 | 14
TGTGCCAGCAGCTTATTCGGGGGAAATTCACCCCTCCACTTT | CASSLFGGNSPLHF | NA | few | TRBJ1-6 | TRBV7-2 | 14
TGTGCCAGCCGCCCCTGGGGCGCCCAGCATTTT | CASRPWGAQHF | NA | NA | TRBJ1-5 | TRBV25-1 | 11
TGTGCCAGCAGCGGACACAGCATTAACTATGGCTACACCTTC | CASSGHSINYGYTF | NA | many | TRBJ1-2 | TRBV28 | 14
TGTGCCAGCAGCTTGAGGGAGCGGGCGGATGAGCAGTTCTTC | CASSLRERADEQFF | NA | NA | TRBJ2-1 | TRBV5-5 | 14
TGCGCCAGCAGCTTCCCTGGACAGGGTGAAACCCAGTACTTC | CASSFPGQGETQYF | TRBD1 | NA | TRBJ2-5 | TRBV5-1 | 14
TGTGCCAGCAGGCGGGACAGTCGGACTGAAGCTTTCTTT | CASRRDSRTEAFF | TRBD1 | NA | TRBJ1-1 | TRBV12-3/TRBV12-4 | 13
TGTCCCAGCTCGTCCCCAGCTGGCACCGGGGAGCTGTTTTTT | CPSSSPAGTGELFF | NA | NA | TRBJ2-2 | TRBV18 | 14
TGTGCCAGCAGCTTCGGTCAGGGCACCCACGAGCAGTACTTC | CASSFGQGTHEQYF | NA | NA | TRBJ2-7 | TRBV7-9 | 14
TGCGCCAGCAGCCAAAGGGTAGATACGCAGTATTTT | CASSQRVDTQYF | NA | NA | TRBJ2-3 | TRBV4-3 | 12
TGCGCCAGCAGCTTACCGGACAGGGCCGGGGAGCTGTTTTTT | CASSLPDRAGELFF | TRBD1 | NA | TRBJ2-2 | TRBV5-1 | 14